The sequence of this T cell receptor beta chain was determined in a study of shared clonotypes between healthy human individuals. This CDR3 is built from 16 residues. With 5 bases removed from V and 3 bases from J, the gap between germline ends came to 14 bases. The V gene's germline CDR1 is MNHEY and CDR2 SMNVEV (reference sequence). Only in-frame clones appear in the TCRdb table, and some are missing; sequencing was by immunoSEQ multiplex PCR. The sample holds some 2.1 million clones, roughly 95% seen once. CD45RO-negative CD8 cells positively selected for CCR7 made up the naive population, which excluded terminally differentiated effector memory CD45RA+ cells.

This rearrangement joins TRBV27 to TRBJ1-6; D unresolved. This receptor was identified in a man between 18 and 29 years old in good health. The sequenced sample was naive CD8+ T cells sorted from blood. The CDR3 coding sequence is TGTGCCAGCAGTGACAACGTGGGTGGCTATAATTCACCCCTCCACTTT. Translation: CASSDNVGGYNSPLHF.